Below, 22 T cell receptor beta chains from the same sample are listed, as sequenced in a study of blood T cell repertoires in COVID-19. Profiling relied on immunoSEQ multiplex PCR, and the TCRdb table lists in-frame clones only, not all of them. The sample gives 25,000 to 35,000 clones, around 83% of which show up once; roughly 7% is in the top ten. The sample taken for sequencing was peripheral blood. The origin of the receptors is a human donor in a cohort sampled during active COVID-19.

The chain employs TRBV2 and TRBJ1-3; TRBD1 agrees at 10 bases. V shed 5 bases, J shed 2 bases, and the junction held 3 bases outside the gene matches. The CDR3 extends over 15 amino acids. The V gene's germline CDR1 is SNHLY and CDR2 FYNNEI. As DNA, the CDR3 is TGTGCCAGCAGTTTCGACAGGGGGCCTGGAAACACCATATATTTT. Translated, it gives CASSFDRGPGNTIYF.

The rearrangement joins TRBV2 to TRBJ2-3, with TRBD1 identical over 7 bases. The V gene end was trimmed by 6 bases and the J gene end by 7 bases; junction bases not matched to a gene: 10. The CDR3 is 14 residues long. CDR1 is SNHLY and CDR2 is FYNNEI in the germline V gene. The CDR3: CASRKTGSSNTQYF. CDR3 bases: TGTGCCAGCAGGAAGACAGGGTCATCAAATACGCAGTATTTT. Drawing the rest from reference TRBV2 and TRBJ2-3, the complete variable domain is EPEVTQTPSHQVTQMGQEVILRCVPISNHLYFYWYRQILGQKVEFLVSFYNNEISEKSEIFDDQFSVERPDGSNFTLKIRSTKLEDSAMYFCASRKTGSSNTQYFGPGTRLTVL.

The rearrangement uses TRBV7-6 and TRBJ2-3; D unclear. The CDR3 covers 14 residues. Germline V gene data show CDR1 as SGHVS and CDR2 as FNYEAQ. Trimming shortened V by 1 base and J by 1 base, and 6 bases separated the two germline ends. This chain's CDR3 is CASSLGLGTDTQYF. Here the CDR3 DNA reads TGTGCCAGCAGCTTAGGACTCGGCACAGATACGCAGTATTTT.

With regard to this clone: Germline and junction disagree at one end, which may indicate a read error. J is TRBJ1-1 and V is TRBV29-1; D remains unclear. CDR1 and CDR2 (germline): SQVTM, ANQGSEA. The CDR3 is 10 amino acids. CDR3 loop: CSVANIEAFF. CDR3 coding DNA: TGCAGCGTTGCGAACATTGAAGCTTTCTTT. Full variable domain (outside the CDR3, taken from reference TRBV29-1 and TRBJ1-1): SAVISQKPSRDICQRGTSLTIQCQVDSQVTMMFWYRQQPGQSLTLIATANQGSEATYESGFVIDKFPISRPNLTFSTLTVSNMSPEDSSIYLCSVANIEAFFGQGTRLTVV.

The CDR3 spells CASSLEGARDTEAFF. CDR3 in DNA: TGTGCCAGCAGCTTAGAGGGGGCTCGAGACACTGAAGCTTTCTTT. The V call is TRBV7-6, the J call TRBJ1-1; 7 positions match TRBD1. The length of the CDR3 is 15 residues. Germline V gives CDR1 SGHVS, CDR2 FNYEAQ. V was pared by 1 base and J by 3 bases, with 5 bases of the junction left unmatched.

This chain connects TRBV7-8 to TRBJ2-3; 9 nucleotides agree with TRBD2. This CDR3 spans 18 amino acids. CDR1 is SGHVS, CDR2 FQNEAQ, per germline. Trimming took 2 bases from V and 4 from J; bases not matched to a gene: 13. The CDR3, as DNA: TGTGCCAGCAGCTTAATTGGGGCAGCGGGAGGAGTCTCAGATACGCAGTATTTT. Its protein is CASSLIGAAGGVSDTQYF.

This clone was seen more than once but under ten times. CDR3 DNA sequence: TGTGCTAGTGGTGTTACAGGGGCTCGGACTGAAGCTTTCTTT. Translated: CASGVTGARTEAFF. The chain is built from TRBV12-5 and TRBJ1-1; 7 bases match TRBD1. The CDR3 contains 14 residues. CDR1 and CDR2 (germline): LGHNT, FRNRAP. V was clipped by 5 bases and J by 5 bases; unmatched bases: 8.

The genes are TRBV28 and TRBJ2-5, with D perhaps matching TRBD1 (5 bases). Germline V gene lookup returns CDR1 MDHEN and CDR2 SYDVKM. V lost 1 base to trimming and J lost 1 base, with 13 bases between them. The CDR3 contains 16 residues. The CDR3 nucleotides are TGTGCCAGCAGTTTATCGTTCGGGCAGGGCCAAGAGACCCAGTACTTC. Its protein product is CASSLSFGQGQETQYF.

This clone was detected a few times. The chain joins TRBV6-1 to TRBJ2-7, with 10 bases matching TRBD2. Germline V gene sequence: CDR1 MNHNS, CDR2 SASEGT. CDR3 size: 18 residues. The trim removed 0 bases at V and 2 bases at J, leaving 10 bases unmatched. CDR3 in amino acids: CASSEAVTGTSVPYEQYF. The CDR3 coding sequence is TGTGCCAGCAGTGAAGCGGTCACCGGGACTAGCGTGCCCTACGAGCAGTACTTC.

The V gene is TRBV2, the J gene TRBJ1-2, with TRBD1 identical over 7 bases. Trimming cost V 6 bases and J 2 bases; bases outside gene matches: 3. Germline loops: CDR1 SNHLY, CDR2 FYNNEI. The CDR3 length is 13 residues. The CDR3 nucleotides are TGTGCCAGCAGCGAACAGGGGAACTATGGCTACACCTTC. As protein: CASSEQGNYGYTF.

CDR3 region: CASRKLGANTEAFF. As DNA, the CDR3 is TGTGCCAGTAGGAAATTAGGGGCTAACACTGAAGCTTTCTTT. The rearrangement joins TRBV19 to TRBJ1-1; D possibly corresponds to TRBD1 (5 bases). The CDR3 sequence is 14 residues long. Trimming stripped 6 bases from V and 2 bases from J, with 13 bases between. Germline V gene lookup returns CDR1 LNHDA and CDR2 SQIVND (reference sequence).

This clone has only a few counts. The chain couples TRBV7-9 to TRBJ1-1; maybe TRBD1 (6 bases). The CDR3 has 16 amino acids. Germline assignment: CDR1 SEHNR and CDR2 FQNEAQ (reference sequence). Trimming took 6 bases from V and 1 from J, leaving 18 bases between them. CDR3 DNA sequence: TGTGCCAGCAGGCTAGAACCCGGGACAAAGAACACTGAAGCTTTCTTT. Translated: CASRLEPGTKNTEAFF.

This chain uses TRBV28 with TRBJ2-7; the D gene is possibly TRBD2 (9 bases). Germline CDR1 MDHEN, CDR2 SYDVKM. This CDR3 has 18 residues. V gave up 5 bases and J gave up 0 bases, with 23 bases separating them. The chain's CDR3 is CASSPRGRPSGDSYEQYF. CDR3 nucleotide sequence: TGTGCCAGCAGTCCCAGGGGGCGCCCTAGCGGGGACTCCTACGAGCAGTACTTC.

This clone occurred a few times. The V gene is TRBV6-5, the J gene TRBJ2-7; 7 bases agree with TRBD1. The CDR3 consists of 14 residues. The J segment lost 3 bases and the V segment lost 7 bases, leaving 9 bases of the junction unmatched. Germline V gene data show CDR1 as MNHEY and CDR2 as SVGAGI. CDR3 in amino acids: CASTREQGFYEQYF. The CDR3 DNA follows: TGTGCCAGCACCCGGGAACAGGGGTTCTACGAGCAGTACTTC.

The chain's CDR3 is CASSLDEGRGETQYF. CDR3 DNA: TGCGCCAGCAGCTTGGATGAGGGGCGGGGGGAGACCCAGTACTTC. J is TRBJ2-5 and V is TRBV5-1; 7 bases agree with TRBD2. Germline CDR1 SGHRS, CDR2 YFSETQ. After removal of 0 bases from V and 5 bases from J, the junction contained 7 bases not matched to a gene. There are 15 residues in the CDR3. Variable domain in full (rest from reference TRBV5-1 and TRBJ2-5): KAGVTQTPRYLIKTRGQQVTLSCSPISGHRSVSWYQQTPGQGLQFLFEYFSETQRNKGNFPGRFSGRQFSNSRSEMNVSTLELGDSALYLCASSLDEGRGETQYFGPGTRLLVL.

The rearrangement joins TRBV6-5 to TRBJ2-7; possible D gene TRBD2, 6 bases. V lost 7 bases, J lost 0 bases, and 13 bases lay in between. Per germline, CDR1 MNHEY and CDR2 SVGAGI. The CDR3 is 14 amino acids. The CDR3 nucleotides are TGTGCCAGCAAAACTCCGGGACTCTCCTACGAGCAGTACTTC. Residues: CASKTPGLSYEQYF.

The chain is built from TRBV9 and TRBJ2-1; 9 bases match TRBD2. Germline CDR1 and CDR2: SGDLS and YYNGEE. V trimming: 0 bases; J trimming: 6 bases; junction bases outside the gene matches: 4. This CDR3 is 15 amino acids long. As DNA, the CDR3 is TGTGCCAGCAGCGTAGGAGGTAGCGGGAGCAATGAGCAGTTCTTC. Translating gives CASSVGGSGSNEQFF.

The V and J genes are TRBV29-1 and TRBJ1-2; 7 positions match TRBD1. The CDR3 runs to 15 residues. The V gene's germline CDR1 is SQVTM and CDR2 ANQGSEA. V trimming: 6 bases; J trimming: 8 bases; junction bases outside the gene matches: 18. In DNA form, the CDR3 reads TGCAGCGTCGAGAGGAGAACAGGGGCGACGGGGGGCTACACCTTC. Its protein is CSVERRTGATGGYTF.

This clone was observed a handful of times. This chain links TRBV11-2 with TRBJ2-1, with 9 bases lining up with TRBD2. The CDR3 spans 18 residues. The V gene's germline CDR1 is SGHAT and CDR2 FQNNGV. V lost 2 bases to trimming and J lost 8 bases; unmatched junction nucleotides: 16. CDR3 loop: CASSLFPDGGGARDEQFF. The CDR3 coding sequence is TGTGCCAGCAGCTTATTCCCTGATGGCGGGGGGGCCAGGGATGAGCAGTTCTTC.

The chain carries TRBV18 and TRBJ1-6, with D possibly being TRBD1 (6 bases). V lost 3 bases and J 11 bases, leaving 14 bases between the germline ends. CDR3 length: 14 residues. Looked up from germline, CDR1 is KGHSH and CDR2 is LQKENI. CDR3 sequence reads: CASSPGIKGAPLHF. CDR3 nucleotides: TGTGCCAGCTCACCCGGGATTAAGGGGGCACCCCTCCACTTT.

The chain is built from TRBV30 and TRBJ1-2; TRBD1 is a possible D gene (5 bases). CDR1 GTSNPN and CDR2 SVGIG come from the germline V gene (reference sequence). The CDR3 has 15 amino acids. Trimming removed 2 bases from V and 4 bases from J, with 17 bases in between. DNA for the CDR3: TGTGCCTGGAGTTTCCAAGGGGCGTCCGCCTATGGCTACACCTTC. It encodes CAWSFQGASAYGYTF.

For the CDR3, the DNA is TGTGCCAGCAGCCAACAGGGGGCAGCCGGGGAGCTGTTTTTT. Translated: CASSQQGAAGELFF. This chain uses TRBV3-1 (or the pseudogene TRBV3-2) with TRBJ2-2; 8 nucleotides line up with TRBD1. The CDR3 is 14 amino acids. In germline, CDR1 is LGHDT, CDR2 YNNKEL (reference sequence). V lost 2 bases to trimming and J lost 6 bases; unmatched junction nucleotides: 2.